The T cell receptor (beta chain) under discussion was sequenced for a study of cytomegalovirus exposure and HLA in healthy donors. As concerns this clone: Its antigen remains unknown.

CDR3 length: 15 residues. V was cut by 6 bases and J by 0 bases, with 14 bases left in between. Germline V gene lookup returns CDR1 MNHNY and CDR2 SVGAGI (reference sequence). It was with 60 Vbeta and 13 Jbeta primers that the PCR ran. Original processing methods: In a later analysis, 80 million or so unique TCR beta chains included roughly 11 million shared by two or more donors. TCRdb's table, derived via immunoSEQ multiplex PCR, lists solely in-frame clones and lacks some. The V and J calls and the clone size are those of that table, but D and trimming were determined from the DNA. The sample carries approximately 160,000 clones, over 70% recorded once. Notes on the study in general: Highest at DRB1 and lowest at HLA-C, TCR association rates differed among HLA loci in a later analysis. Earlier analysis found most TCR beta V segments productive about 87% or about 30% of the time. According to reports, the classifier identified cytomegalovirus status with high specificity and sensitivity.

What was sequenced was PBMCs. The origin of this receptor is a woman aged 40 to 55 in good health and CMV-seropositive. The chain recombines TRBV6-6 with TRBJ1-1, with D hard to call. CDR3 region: CASRDYGILNTEAFF. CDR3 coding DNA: TGTGCCAGCAGGGACTACGGTATACTGAACACTGAAGCTTTCTTT.